The clone carrying this TCR beta chain has a handful of counts. Researchers ran the PCR with 60 Vbeta and 13 Jbeta primers. Sequencing used immunoSEQ multiplex PCR; TCRdb keeps in-frame clones, though not all of them. This table holds about 120,000 clones, around 77% found once. The V end was cut by 0 bases, the J end by 2 bases, with 8 bases between. Germline loops: CDR1 SGHRS, CDR2 YFSETQ. This CDR3 has 14 residues. These data are taken from a study of cytomegalovirus exposure and HLA in healthy donors. For the study at large: Unique TCRs numbering 75 million to 95 million, obtained from HLA-typed donors, made up an early data release.

The chain has TRBV5-1 and TRBJ1-2; possible D gene TRBD1, 6 bases. Sequencing was carried out using PBMCs. The sequence came from a man in his forties in good health and CMV-seropositive. In DNA form, the CDR3 reads TGCGCCAGCAGCTTGGGAGGACAGAACTATGGCTACACCTTC. The encoded protein is CASSLGGQNYGYTF.